The 10 T cell receptor beta chains presented below share a single source sample, sequenced in a study of response to subunit inactivated influenza vaccine. TCRdb independently ran MiXCR on the RT-PCR reads; one entry per CDR3 protein. The sample records some 800,000 distinct CDR3 sequences, approximately 22% being singletons. The specimen was PBMCs from blood, collected about 5 days after vaccination. The receptors here all came from a man aged 50-60 years who received an inactivated influenza vaccine.

V and J are TRBV12-3 or TRBV12-4 and TRBJ2-4, with D unresolved. Trimming stripped 4 bases from V and 8 bases from J, with 9 bases between. The CDR3 length is 12 residues. The chain's CDR3 is CASSYPRDIQYF. In DNA, the CDR3 is TGTGCCAGCAGTTACCCTAGGGACATTCAGTACTTC.

Many counts were recorded for this clonotype. This sequence joins TRBV28 and TRBJ2-7; D remains ambiguous. The CDR3 contains 11 residues. V was shortened by 2 bases and J by 8 bases, with 7 bases between the two germline ends. CDR1 is MDHEN, CDR2 SYDVKM, per germline. In nucleotides, the CDR3 is TGTGCCAGCAGTTTACGGGTCCAGCAGTACTTC. Translation gives CASSLRVQQYF.

J is TRBJ2-7 and V is TRBV7-9, with D perhaps assigned TRBD1 or TRBD2 (6 bases each). The V gene lost 4 bases and the J gene lost 3 bases, with 22 bases spanning the gap. The CDR3 sequence is 17 residues long. The germline CDR1 and CDR2 sequences are SEHNR and FQNEAQ (reference sequence). The DNA of the CDR3 is TGTGCCAGCAGCTCAGATTGGATCGCGGGACAAAACTACGAGCAGTACTTC. It translates to CASSSDWIAGQNYEQYF.

This clonotype was detected a few times. The chain is built from TRBV7-9 and TRBJ2-7, with unresolved D. The CDR3 length is 12 residues. Trimming pared 1 base from V and 9 bases from J, leaving 10 bases between. Germline-derived CDR1 and CDR2 are SEHNR and FQNEAQ (reference sequence). The DNA of the CDR3 is TGTGCCAGCAGCTTAGGCCAGGCCGGGCAGTACTTC. Translated: CASSLGQAGQYF.

Only a few counts were recorded for this clonotype. The CDR3 spells CASSLGPTGSDGNTEAFF. The CDR3 nucleotides are TGCGCCAGCAGCTTAGGGCCGACAGGGTCTGACGGGAACACTGAAGCTTTCTTT. The chain combines TRBV5-1 with TRBJ1-1; 7 positions agree with TRBD1. The germline V gene has CDR1 SGHRS and CDR2 YFSETQ. CDR3 length equals 18 residues. The V gene end was trimmed by 2 bases and the J gene end by 1 base; junction bases not matched to a gene: 14.

The sample holds a few counts of this clonotype. The V gene is TRBV5-1, the J gene TRBJ2-1, with TRBD1 as a possible D gene (6 bases). Between the trimmed V and J ends, which lost 6 bases and 5 bases, there was a span of 9 bases. The CDR3 is 12 residues long. CDR1 and CDR2 from the germline V gene are SGHRS and YFSETQ. The CDR3 DNA sequence: TGCGCCAGCAAGGGGGATAACAATGAGCAGTTCTTC. Its protein product is CASKGDNNEQFF.

This clonotype was counted at least ten times. This chain joins TRBV6-1 and TRBJ2-1, with 12 bases that match TRBD2. The V and J ends lost 7 bases and 9 bases, in that order; junction bases with no gene match: 10. Germline V lookup: CDR1 MNHNS, CDR2 SASEGT. The CDR3 consists of 15 residues. The CDR3 DNA follows: TGTGCCAGCACCAACCTAGCGGGGGGGCCCGGTGAGCAGTTCTTC. Protein sequence: CASTNLAGGPGEQFF.

V gene TRBV5-8 combines with J gene TRBJ2-2; 7 bases are shared with TRBD2. CDR1 SGHTS and CDR2 YDEGEE come from the germline V gene. This CDR3 has 15 amino acids. The ends lost 4 bases at V and 2 bases at J; junction bases unmatched: 5. The CDR3 DNA follows: TGTGCCAGCAGCCACCGGACTAGAAACACCGGGGAGCTGTTTTTT. Amino acids: CASSHRTRNTGELFF.

V is TRBV5-4 and J is TRBJ1-2, with D possibly TRBD1 on 6 matching bases. This CDR3 has 15 amino acids. V lost 0 bases, J lost 0 bases, and 9 bases lay in between. Germline assignment: CDR1 SGHNT and CDR2 YYREEE (reference sequence). CDR3 DNA sequence: TGTGCCAGCAGCTTGGGGACAGTAGCTAACTATGGCTACACCTTC. Protein: CASSLGTVANYGYTF. Full variable domain (rest looked up from reference TRBV5-4 and TRBJ1-2): ETGVTQSPTHLIKTRGQQVTLRCSSQSGHNTVSWYQQALGQGPQFIFQYYREEENGRGNFPPRFSGLQFPNYSSELNVNALELDDSALYLCASSLGTVANYGYTFGSGTRLTVV.

V is TRBV7-6 and J is TRBJ2-7; 11 nucleotides agree with TRBD2. This CDR3 is built from 15 residues. V lost 4 bases to trimming and J lost 2 bases; unmatched junction nucleotides: 4. In germline, CDR1 is SGHVS, CDR2 FNYEAQ. The CDR3 DNA reads TGTGCCAGCAGCTCCCTAGCGGGAGGTGCCTACGAGCAGTACTTC. It specifies CASSSLAGGAYEQYF.